This is a list of T cell receptor beta chains from one sample in a study of T cell responses to AZD1222 COVID-19 vaccine. The data were produced by immunoSEQ multiplex PCR, yet TCRdb's version contains in-frame clones alone and is incomplete. The sample records some 100,000 clones, about 85% being singletons. Sequenced here: peripheral blood, sampled on day 0 of AZD1222 vaccination. These receptors were obtained from an adult in good health. Both conserved end residues are part of each CDR3. Each record gives: clone size, V gene, J gene, D gene, CDR3 protein, CDR3 DNA. The D gene is left open where the match is weak. Clone size appears in some rows only: once, few, many, or a class for an expanded clone.

>few|TRBV6-4|TRBJ1-1|.
CASSEREENTEAFF
TGTGCCAGCAGTGAAAGGGAGGAGAACACTGAAGCTTTCTTT
>.|TRBV30|TRBJ1-5|.
CAWSGGPTWSNQPQHF
TGTGCCTGGAGTGGTGGCCCTACGTGGAGCAATCAGCCCCAGCATTTT
>.|TRBV27|TRBJ2-7|TRBD1
CASSSHQGVPYEQYF
TGTGCCAGCAGTTCGCACCAGGGGGTCCCCTACGAGCAGTACTTC
>few|TRBV6-2/TRBV6-3|TRBJ2-7|TRBD1
CASSYRDSYEQYF
TGTGCCAGCAGTTACCGGGACAGCTACGAGCAGTACTTC
>.|TRBV6-5|TRBJ1-1|.
CASHLQGGNTEAFF
TGTGCCAGCCATCTTCAGGGAGGGAACACTGAAGCTTTCTTT
>.|TRBV30|TRBJ1-1|.
CAWSGTEAFF
TGTGCCTGGAGCGGGACTGAAGCTTTCTTT
>few|TRBV19|TRBJ1-2|TRBD1
CASRQPGQATNYGYTF
TGTGCCAGTAGGCAACCGGGACAGGCTACTAACTATGGCTACACCTTC
>.|TRBV5-1|TRBJ1-2|TRBD1
CASSTTGELGYTF
TGCGCCAGCAGCACGACAGGGGAACTAGGCTACACCTTC
>once|TRBV5-4|TRBJ1-4|.
CASSRQDPNEKLFF
TGTGCCAGCAGCCGACAGGATCCGAATGAAAAACTGTTTTTT
>.|TRBV7-2|TRBJ1-1|.
CASSLKPDTSAFF
TGTGCCAGCAGCTTAAAGCCGGACACCTCGGCTTTCTTT
>.|TRBV28|TRBJ1-2|TRBD1
CASSLTGGDYGYTF
TGTGCCAGCAGTTTAACAGGGGGCGACTATGGCTACACCTTC
>.|TRBV7-9|TRBJ2-1|.
CASSSSWTRHEQFF
TGTGCCAGCAGCTCCTCTTGGACTCGCCATGAGCAGTTCTTC
>once|TRBV7-2|TRBJ1-5|TRBD1
CASSKDRGYQPQHF
TGTGCCAGCAGTAAGGACAGGGGGTATCAGCCCCAGCATTTT
>.|TRBV19|TRBJ2-2|.
CASSIPTVTGTGELFF
TGTGCCAGTAGTATCCCCACAGTGACCGGCACCGGGGAGCTGTTTTTT
>.|TRBV10-3|TRBJ2-7|TRBD2
CATNTPAGGSHEQYF
TGTGCCACCAATACTCCCGCGGGAGGGTCCCACGAGCAGTACTTC
>many|TRBV21-1|TRBJ1-1|.
CASGISGTGRERTEAFF
TGTGCCAGCGGTATCTCCGGGACAGGAAGGGAGAGGACTGAAGCTTTCTTT
>.|TRBV7-9|TRBJ2-1|TRBD2
CASSRSGRLFNEQFF
TGTGCCAGCAGCCGTAGCGGGAGATTATTCAATGAGCAGTTCTTC
>.|TRBV7-2|TRBJ1-5|TRBD1
CASSLGQSIDQPQHF
TGTGCCAGCAGCTTGGGACAGAGTATAGATCAGCCCCAGCATTTT
>.|TRBV7-2|TRBJ2-7|TRBD2
CASSSGGLAGVYEQYF
TGTGCCAGCAGCTCGGGGGGCCTAGCGGGGGTATACGAGCAGTACTTC
>.|TRBV4-1|TRBJ1-4|.
CASSPLTVSGKLFF
TGCGCCAGCAGCCCTCTGACAGTTTCAGGGAAACTGTTTTTT
>.|TRBV29-1|TRBJ2-3|TRBD2
CSVEYRTSGYRTDTQYF
TGCAGCGTTGAATATCGGACTAGCGGGTATCGCACAGATACGCAGTATTTT
>.|TRBV11-2|TRBJ1-1|.
CASSSDMNTEAFF
TGTGCCAGCAGCAGCGACATGAACACTGAAGCTTTCTTT
>.|TRBV24-1|TRBJ2-1|TRBD1
CATSDFGTGDEQFF
TGTGCCACCAGTGATTTCGGAACAGGGGATGAGCAGTTCTTC
>few|TRBV7-9|TRBJ1-1|TRBD1
CASSLGTGMNTEAFF
TGTGCCAGCAGCTTAGGGACAGGGATGAACACTGAAGCTTTCTTT
>.|TRBV10-1|TRBJ2-7|TRBD1
CASSRDRTYEQYF
TGCGCCTCAAGCCGGGACAGGACCTACGAGCAGTACTTC
>.|TRBV6-2/TRBV6-3|TRBJ2-7|TRBD2
CASSYILAGLPYEQYF
TGTGCCAGCAGTTACATCTTAGCGGGACTACCCTACGAGCAGTACTTC
>.|TRBV19|TRBJ1-2|.
CASETDYGYTF
TGTGCCAGCGAGACAGACTATGGCTACACCTTC
>.|TRBV18|TRBJ1-5|.
CASSPSDRAGQPQHF
TGTGCCAGCTCACCCTCGGACAGAGCTGGTCAGCCCCAGCATTTT
>few|TRBV28|TRBJ1-5|TRBD1
CASRQGSQPQHF
TGTGCCAGCAGACAGGGGAGTCAGCCCCAGCATTTT
>.|TRBV3-1/TRBV3-2|TRBJ2-1|.
CASSSRPRPGSYNEQFF
TGTGCCAGCAGCTCCCGGCCGCGCCCCGGGTCCTACAATGAGCAGTTCTTC
>.|TRBV27|TRBJ2-2|TRBD1
CASKRPRTGDGELFF
TGTGCCAGCAAGCGGCCACGGACAGGGGACGGGGAGCTGTTTTTT
>few|TRBV30|TRBJ1-3|.
CAWSGRVRFGNTIYF
TGTGCCTGGAGCGGAAGAGTTCGCTTTGGAAACACCATATATTTT
>once|TRBV4-1|TRBJ2-3|.
CASSQDRSRTDTQYF
TGCGCCAGCAGCCAAGATCGGTCCAGGACAGATACGCAGTATTTT
>.|TRBV28|TRBJ2-7|.
CASSPTGSGYEQYF
TGTGCCAGCAGTCCCACGGGGTCCGGCTACGAGCAGTACTTC
>.|TRBV28|TRBJ1-1|TRBD1
CASSFAGGRGWNTEAFF
TGTGCCAGCAGTTTTGCAGGGGGCCGGGGTTGGAACACTGAAGCTTTCTTT
>.|TRBV11-2|TRBJ1-1|.
CASSPRVNTEAFF
TGTGCCAGCAGCCCCCGGGTGAACACTGAAGCTTTCTTT
>once|TRBV11-3|TRBJ2-5|.
CASSLGRMGETQYF
TGTGCCAGCAGCCTAGGACGTATGGGGGAGACCCAGTACTTC
>.|TRBV7-2|TRBJ2-7|TRBD1
CASSTGTGLREQYF
TGTGCCAGCAGCACCGGGACAGGGTTGCGGGAGCAGTACTTC
>.|TRBV5-6|TRBJ1-2|TRBD1
CASSSRGFGYGYTF
TGTGCCAGCAGCTCCAGGGGGTTTGGCTATGGCTACACCTTC
>once|TRBV18|TRBJ1-1|.
CASSRNSGENTEAFF
TGTGCCAGCTCACGAAACTCGGGTGAGAACACTGAAGCTTTCTTT
>.|TRBV5-4|TRBJ2-5|TRBD1
CASSKGQGLGETQYF
TGTGCCAGCAGCAAGGGACAGGGGTTGGGAGAGACCCAGTACTTC
>.|TRBV18|TRBJ2-5|.
CASSLTGQGGLETQYF
TGTGCCAGCTCACTTACCGGACAGGGAGGGCTTGAGACCCAGTACTTC
>.|TRBV6-6|TRBJ2-1|TRBD2
CASSARGLAADNEQFF
TGTGCCAGCAGTGCCCGGGGACTAGCGGCTGACAATGAGCAGTTCTTC